The clone carrying this T cell receptor (beta chain) appeared a few times. Its matching antigen is unknown. These data are taken from a study of CD8 T cells in ankylosing spondylitis. Regarding the study as a whole: Disease-linked clones were CD8+ and relatively rare in peripheral blood. Reactive arthritis synovial fluid and blood were previously reported to contain some motif variants. Characteristic of ankylosing spondylitis blood, it appeared, was a TCR beta motif comprising several highly homologous variants.

In making TCR beta libraries, quantitative 5'-RACE with molecular barcodes was used. TCRdb redid the calling of the 5' RACE reads with MiXCR, one entry per CDR3 protein. The sample holds under 150,000 distinct CDR3 sequences; 17% are singletons and the top ten take approximately 33%. The CDR3 runs 18 residues. V was pared by 4 bases and J by 3 bases, with 14 bases of the junction left unmatched. Germline CDR1 reads SGHKS; CDR2 reads YYEKEE (reference sequence). This TCR was recovered from a male donor with ankylosing spondylitis. The chain carries TRBV5-5 and TRBJ2-2, with 8 positions matching TRBD2. The sequenced sample was blood, either unsorted or a sorted T cell fraction (not recorded which). In DNA form, the CDR3 reads TGTGCCAGCAGCCTGGTATGGAGCGGGAGACCGTACACCGGGGAGCTGTTTTTT. The encoded protein is CASSLVWSGRPYTGELFF.